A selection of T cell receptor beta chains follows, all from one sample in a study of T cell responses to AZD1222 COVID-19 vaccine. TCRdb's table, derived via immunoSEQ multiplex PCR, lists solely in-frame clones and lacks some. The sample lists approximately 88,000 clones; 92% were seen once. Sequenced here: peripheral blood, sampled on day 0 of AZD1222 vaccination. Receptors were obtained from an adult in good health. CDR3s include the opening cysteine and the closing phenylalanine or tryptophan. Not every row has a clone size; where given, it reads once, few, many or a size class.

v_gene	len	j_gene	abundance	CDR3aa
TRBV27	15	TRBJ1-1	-	CASSFRLTGNTEAFF
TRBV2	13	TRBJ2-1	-	CASTPFSYNEQFF
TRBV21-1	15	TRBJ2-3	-	CASSSSRDCTDTQYF
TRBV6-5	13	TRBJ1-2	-	CASTPTGNYGYTF
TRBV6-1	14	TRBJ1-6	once	CASSDRGGMTPLHF
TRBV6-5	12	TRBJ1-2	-	CASRYTGDGYTF
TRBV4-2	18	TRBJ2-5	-	CASSQEPRGAGGPKTQYF
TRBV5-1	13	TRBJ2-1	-	CASSLASRGEQFF
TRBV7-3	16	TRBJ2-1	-	CASSPDPLRPYNEQFF
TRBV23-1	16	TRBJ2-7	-	CASSLLAATGSYEQYF
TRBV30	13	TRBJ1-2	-	CARTGDGDYGYTF
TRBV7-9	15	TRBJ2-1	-	CASSSQGVSYNEQFF
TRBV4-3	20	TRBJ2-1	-	CASSRNPVGQGQGIYNEQFF
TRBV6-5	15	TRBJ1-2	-	CASRPTGTGGSGYTF
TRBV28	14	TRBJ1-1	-	CASWGWGRNTEAFF
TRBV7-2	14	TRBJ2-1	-	CASSLYRGRNEQFF
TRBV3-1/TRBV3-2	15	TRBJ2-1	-	CASSQDQGSYNEQFF
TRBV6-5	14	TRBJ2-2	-	CASSPRTGSGELFF
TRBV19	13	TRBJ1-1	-	CASSMWGGTEAFF
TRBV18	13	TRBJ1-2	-	CASSRGGSYGYTF
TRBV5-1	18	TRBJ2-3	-	CASSPGLAGLTQTDTQYF
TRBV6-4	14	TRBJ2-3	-	CASSATTYTDTQYF
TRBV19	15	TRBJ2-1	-	CASSPGTGIYNEQFF
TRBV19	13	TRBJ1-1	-	CASKGRVNTEAFF
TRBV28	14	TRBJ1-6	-	CASSEGRGNSPLHF
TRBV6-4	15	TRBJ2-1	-	CASSPEYGPYNEQFF
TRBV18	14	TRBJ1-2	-	CASSPVQGGYGYTF
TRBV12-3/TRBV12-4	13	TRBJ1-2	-	CASRNRVDYGYTF
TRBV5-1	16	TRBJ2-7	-	CASSLEGTGGLYEQYF
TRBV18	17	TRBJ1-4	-	CASSPSTATGRDEKLFF
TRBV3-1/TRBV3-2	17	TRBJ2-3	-	CASSQADSGSGPDTQYF
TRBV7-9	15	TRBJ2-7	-	CASSLLAGGPDEQYF
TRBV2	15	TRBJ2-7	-	CASSGQGRPIYEQYF
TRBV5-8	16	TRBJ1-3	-	CASSPGYASSGNTIYF
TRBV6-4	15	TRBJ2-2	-	CASSVTGSGTGELFF
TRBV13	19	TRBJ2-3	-	CASSLRVAGGFTSTDTQYF
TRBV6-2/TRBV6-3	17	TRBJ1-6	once	CASSPDRAPTYNSPLHF
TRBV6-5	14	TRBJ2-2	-	CASSYSQGAGELFF
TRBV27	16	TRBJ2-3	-	CASSYGRVRGTDTQYF
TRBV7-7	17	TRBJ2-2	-	CASSLGAGGPRTGELFF
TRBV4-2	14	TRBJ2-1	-	CASSPTGSYNEQFF
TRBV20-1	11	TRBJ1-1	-	CKAADNTEAFF
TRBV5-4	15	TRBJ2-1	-	CASSLLGNPYNEQFF
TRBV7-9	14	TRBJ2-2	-	CASSPGLSTGELFF
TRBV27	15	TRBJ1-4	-	CASSSSQGRNEKLFF
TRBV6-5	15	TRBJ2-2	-	CASSYSVAPGGELFF
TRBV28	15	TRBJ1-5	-	CASSLMGRSLQPQHF
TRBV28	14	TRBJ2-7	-	CASSFTDMNYEQYF
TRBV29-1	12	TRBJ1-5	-	CSAGDSNQPQHF
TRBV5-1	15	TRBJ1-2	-	CASSLVTGGNYGYTF